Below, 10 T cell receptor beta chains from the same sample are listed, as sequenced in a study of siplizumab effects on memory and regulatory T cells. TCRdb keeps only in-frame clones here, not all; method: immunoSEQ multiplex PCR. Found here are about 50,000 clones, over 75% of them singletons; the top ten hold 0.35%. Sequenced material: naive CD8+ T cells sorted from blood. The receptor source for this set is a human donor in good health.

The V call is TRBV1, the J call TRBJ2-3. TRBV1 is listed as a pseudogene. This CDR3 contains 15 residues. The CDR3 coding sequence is TGCACCAGCAGCCAAGAAGGTCGGCACACAGATACGCAGTATTTT. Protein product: CTSSQEGRHTDTQYF.

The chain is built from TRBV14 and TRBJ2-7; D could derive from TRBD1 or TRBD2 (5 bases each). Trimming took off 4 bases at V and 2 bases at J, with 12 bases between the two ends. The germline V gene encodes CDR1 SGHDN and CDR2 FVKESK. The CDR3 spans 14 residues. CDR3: CASSLTGLTYEQYF. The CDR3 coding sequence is TGTGCCAGCAGCCTGACGGGGCTTACCTACGAGCAGTACTTC.

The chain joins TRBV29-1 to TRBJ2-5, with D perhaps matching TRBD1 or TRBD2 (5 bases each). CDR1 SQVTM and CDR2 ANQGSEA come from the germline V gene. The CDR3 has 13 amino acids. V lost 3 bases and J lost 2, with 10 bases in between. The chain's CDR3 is CSVEEWGQETQYF. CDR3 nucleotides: TGCAGCGTTGAGGAATGGGGGCAAGAGACCCAGTACTTC.

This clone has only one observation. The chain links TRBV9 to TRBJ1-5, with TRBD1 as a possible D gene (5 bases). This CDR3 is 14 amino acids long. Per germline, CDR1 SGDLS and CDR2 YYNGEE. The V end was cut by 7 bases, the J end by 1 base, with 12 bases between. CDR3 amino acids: CASGDSVSNQPQHF. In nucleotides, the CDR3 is TGTGCCAGCGGAGACAGCGTAAGCAATCAGCCCCAGCATTTT.

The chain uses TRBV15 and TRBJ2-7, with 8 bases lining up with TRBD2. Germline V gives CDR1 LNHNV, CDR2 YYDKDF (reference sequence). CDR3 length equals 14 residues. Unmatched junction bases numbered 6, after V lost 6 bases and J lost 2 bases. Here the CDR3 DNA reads TGTGCCACCAGACCCGGACTAGCCGCCTACGAGCAGTACTTC. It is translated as CATRPGLAAYEQYF. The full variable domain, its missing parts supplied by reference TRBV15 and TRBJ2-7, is DAMVIQNPRYQVTQFGKPVTLSCSQTLNHNVMYWYQQKSSQAPKLLFHYYDKDFNNEADTPDNFQSRRPNTSFCFLDIRSPGLGDTAMYLCATRPGLAAYEQYFGPGTRLTVT.

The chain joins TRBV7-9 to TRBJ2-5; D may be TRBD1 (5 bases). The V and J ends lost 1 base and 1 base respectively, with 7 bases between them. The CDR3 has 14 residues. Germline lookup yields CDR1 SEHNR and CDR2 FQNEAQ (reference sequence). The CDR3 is CASSLGDSQETQYF. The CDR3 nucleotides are TGTGCCAGCAGCTTAGGCGACAGCCAAGAGACCCAGTACTTC.

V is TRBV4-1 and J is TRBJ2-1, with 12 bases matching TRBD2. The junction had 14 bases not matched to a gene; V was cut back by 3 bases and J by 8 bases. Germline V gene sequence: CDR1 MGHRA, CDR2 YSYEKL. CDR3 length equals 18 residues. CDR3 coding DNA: TGCGCCAGCAGCCATCAGACTAGCGGGAGCCCAAGAGCGGATGAGCAGTTCTTC. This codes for CASSHQTSGSPRADEQFF.

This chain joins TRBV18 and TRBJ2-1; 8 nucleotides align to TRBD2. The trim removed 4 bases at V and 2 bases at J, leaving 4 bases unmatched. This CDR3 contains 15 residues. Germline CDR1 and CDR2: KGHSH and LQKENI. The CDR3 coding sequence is TGTGCCAGCTCACAAGTCGGGGGGGCCTACAATGAGCAGTTCTTC. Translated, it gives CASSQVGGAYNEQFF.

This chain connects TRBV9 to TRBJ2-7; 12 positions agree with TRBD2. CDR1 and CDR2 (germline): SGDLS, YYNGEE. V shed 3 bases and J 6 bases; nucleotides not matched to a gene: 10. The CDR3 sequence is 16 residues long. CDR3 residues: CASSGRTSGNIGEQYF. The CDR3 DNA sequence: TGTGCCAGCAGCGGCCGGACTAGCGGGAACATCGGCGAGCAGTACTTC.

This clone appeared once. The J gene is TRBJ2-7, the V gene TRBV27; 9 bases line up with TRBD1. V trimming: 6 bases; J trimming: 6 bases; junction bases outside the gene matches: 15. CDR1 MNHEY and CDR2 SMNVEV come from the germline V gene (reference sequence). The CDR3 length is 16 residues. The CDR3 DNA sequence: TGTGCCAGCAGCCCTCTGGGGAGGACAGGGGACTCCGAGCAGTACTTC. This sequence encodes CASSPLGRTGDSEQYF.